Each of the 15 T cell receptor beta chains below was sequenced from the same sample in a study of control samples from healthy donors and cancer patients. Method: immunoSEQ multiplex PCR; TCRdb's copy keeps in-frame clones and lacks some. The sample yields roughly 130,000 clones, around 85% seen once. The sequencing input was blood. The receptors stem from a woman aged 25 to 39 in good health.

This sequence joins TRBV7-2 and TRBJ2-1; D might be TRBD2 (6 bases). CDR3 length equals 16 residues. The V end was cut by 3 bases, the J end by 7 bases, with 19 bases between. Germline CDR1 SGHTA, CDR2 FQGNSA. The chain's CDR3 is CASSLSLAGRGNEQFF. For the CDR3, the DNA is TGTGCCAGCAGCTTGTCTCTGGCGGGACGGGGAAATGAGCAGTTCTTC. Full variable domain (remainder filled in from reference TRBV7-2 and TRBJ2-1): GAGVSQSPSNKVTEKGKDVELRCDPISGHTALYWYRQSLGQGLEFLIYFQGNSAPDKSGLPSDRFSAERTGGSVSTLTIQRTQQEDSAVYLCASSLSLAGRGNEQFFGPGTRLTVL.

The sample holds a few counts of this clone. In DNA, the CDR3 is TGTGCCAGCAGCCCACCCGGGAAGGGAGGAGCTGGAAACACCATATATTTT. Translated, it gives CASSPPGKGGAGNTIYF. The rearrangement joins TRBV5-6 to TRBJ1-3; D remains unclear. This CDR3 has 17 residues. Germline assignment: CDR1 SGHDT and CDR2 YYEEEE. Trimming removed 4 bases from V and 2 bases from J, with 19 bases in between.

The rearrangement joins TRBV30 to TRBJ2-7; possible D gene TRBD1, 5 bases. The length of the CDR3 is 11 residues. Germline V gives CDR1 GTSNPN, CDR2 SVGIG (reference sequence). With 2 bases removed from V and 4 bases from J, the gap between germline ends came to 6 bases. Here the CDR3 reads CAWSTGYEQYF. The CDR3 nucleotides are TGTGCCTGGAGTACAGGATACGAGCAGTACTTC.

The chain combines TRBV5-5 with TRBJ1-3; TRBD1 might be the D (6 bases). This CDR3 spans 17 amino acids. V was shortened by 4 bases and J by 0 bases, with 17 bases between the two germline ends. Germline CDR1 SGHKS, CDR2 YYEKEE (reference sequence). The CDR3 reads CASSLNGQIRSGNTIYF. The CDR3 DNA follows: TGTGCCAGCAGCCTGAACGGACAGATCCGCTCTGGAAACACCATATATTTT.

The J gene is TRBJ2-5, the V gene TRBV7-9; D gene unclear. This CDR3 is 12 amino acids long. Trimming stripped 5 bases from V and 4 bases from J, with 8 bases between. CDR1 is SEHNR, CDR2 FQNEAQ, per germline (reference sequence). The CDR3 DNA sequence: TGTGCCAGCAGCCCCCGCATAGAGACCCAGTACTTC. Translating it yields CASSPRIETQYF.

The CDR3 sequence: CASSQESPGSGNTIYF. In DNA form, the CDR3 reads TGTGCCAGCAGCCAAGAGAGTCCAGGCTCTGGAAACACCATATATTTT. J is TRBJ1-3 and V is TRBV4-2, with unresolved D. Germline loops: CDR1 LGHNA, CDR2 YNFKEQ. The CDR3 is 16 residues long. The V and J ends lost 0 bases and 0 bases respectively, with 9 bases between them.

This clone was detected only once. Written as DNA, the CDR3 is TGTGCCAGCAGCTTGGCGGCGGGAGGGATTAGCAATCAGCCCCAGCATTTT. This translates into CASSLAAGGISNQPQHF. The chain has TRBV5-8 and TRBJ1-5; D is uncertain. CDR3 length equals 17 residues. Germline V gene sequence: CDR1 SGHTS, CDR2 YDEGEE. Trimming took off 0 bases at V and 0 bases at J, with 13 bases between the two ends.

J is TRBJ1-4 and V is TRBV28; 8 bases are shared with TRBD1. The CDR3 has 16 amino acids. From germline, CDR1 is MDHEN and CDR2 SYDVKM. With 10 bases clipped from V and 0 bases from J, the junction kept 10 bases outside the gene matches. The CDR3 DNA is TGTGCCACGTACAGGGGGAGACGCTCAACTAATGAAAAACTGTTTTTT. Translating it yields CATYRGRRSTNEKLFF.

DNA of the CDR3: TGTGCCAGCAGCCAAGGGATGAGCGGGCTCGGGGAACCCTCTGGAAACACCATATATTTT. This codes for CASSQGMSGLGEPSGNTIYF. This sequence joins TRBV3-1 (or the pseudogene TRBV3-2) and TRBJ1-3; D remains ambiguous. CDR3 length: 20 residues. With 1 base removed from V and 0 bases from J, the gap between germline ends came to 22 bases. The germline V gene has CDR1 LGHDT and CDR2 YNNKEL (reference sequence).

This rearrangement joins TRBV27 to TRBJ2-5, with a tentative D call TRBD2 (5 bases). Germline V CDR1 and CDR2: MNHEY, SMNVEV (reference sequence). The V gene lost 2 bases and the J gene lost 5 bases, with 9 bases spanning the gap. The CDR3 has 13 residues. DNA of the CDR3: TGTGCCAGCAGTTTACGAGGGCAGGAGACCCAGTACTTC. This encodes CASSLRGQETQYF.

This clone was detected once. The chain links TRBV30 to TRBJ1-5, with a weak D call TRBD1 (5 bases). Germline V gives CDR1 GTSNPN, CDR2 SVGIG (reference sequence). V was pared by 4 bases and J by 3 bases, with 16 bases between. The CDR3 sequence is 15 residues long. The CDR3 DNA sequence: TGTGCCTGGACCTCCACCGGGACTTTCAATCAGCCCCAGCATTTT. It yields the protein CAWTSTGTFNQPQHF.

The rearrangement uses TRBV10-3 and TRBJ1-5; TRBD1 is a possible D gene (6 bases). Germline V gene sequence: CDR1 ENHRY, CDR2 SYGVKD. V was trimmed by 0 bases and J by 0 bases, leaving 15 bases between them. The CDR3 is 18 residues long. CDR3 loop: CAISESRGAVYSNQPQHF. As DNA, the CDR3 is TGTGCCATCAGTGAGTCCCGGGGGGCCGTATATAGCAATCAGCCCCAGCATTTT.

The gene calls are TRBV9 and TRBJ1-5; TRBD1 is a possible D gene (5 bases). V lost 4 bases, J lost 11 bases, and 22 bases lay in between. Looked up from germline, CDR1 is SGDLS and CDR2 is YYNGEE. The CDR3 extends over 15 amino acids. CDR3 residues: CASSPEPTGDSTQHF. As DNA, the CDR3 is TGTGCCAGCAGCCCCGAACCGACTGGGGACTCGACCCAGCATTTT.

The chain recombines TRBV6-2 or TRBV6-3 with TRBJ2-1; D is unresolved. The V end was cut by 2 bases, the J end by 3 bases, with 11 bases between. CDR1 MNHEY and CDR2 SVGEGT come from the germline V gene. This CDR3 comprises 15 residues. CDR3 amino acids: CASSYGSLVYNEQFF. The CDR3 coding sequence is TGTGCCAGCAGTTACGGTAGTTTAGTCTACAATGAGCAGTTCTTC.

This chain links TRBV6-6 with TRBJ2-3; 7 nucleotides match TRBD1. CDR3 length: 13 amino acids. The V and J ends lost 0 bases and 6 bases, in that order; junction bases with no gene match: 0. Germline CDR1 is MNHNY and CDR2 is SVGAGI (reference sequence). The CDR3 protein is CASSYSTGDTQYF. The CDR3 DNA sequence: TGTGCCAGCAGTTACTCGACAGGGGATACGCAGTATTTT.